Given below is one TCR beta chain in context. This clone is a singleton in its sample. The antigen it binds to is not known. One base away there is no much larger clone; base qualities are not given. Looking up the germline V gene yields CDR1 SGHDN and CDR2 FVKESK. The cysteine opens and the phenylalanine closes a CDR3 of 15 amino acids. Of all the DNA, just the CDR3 is kept, 45 bases in frame from base 1. The germline V end is reduced by 4 bases and the J end by 0 bases; junction bases left unmatched: 5. In the prospective study, participants were about 18 to 100 years old, resided in under 30 geographic areas of the United States, and were enrolled through a virtual design. Cohort assignment in the prospective study relied on participant-reported clinical history from a screening survey and a study questionnaire. Recovered participants in ImmuneRACE Cohort 3 were defined as having two consecutive negative NP/OP PCR tests, clearance from a healthcare professional, or resolution of symptoms. Mobile phlebotomists in the prospective study collected whole blood, serum and a nasopharyngeal or oropharyngeal swab from every participant. Additional blood draws and questionnaires over an approximately two-month period could optionally be provided by prospective study participants. Blood samples from the prospective study were shipped frozen or at room temperature prior to DNA extraction.

TCRbeta CDR3 regions were amplified from genomic DNA using the immunoSEQ Assay, a bias-controlled multiplex PCR. The original methods were these. Within the assay, amplification of reference gene primers was used to estimate how many nucleated cells each sample contained. To quantify the absolute abundance of each unique TCRbeta CDR3 rearrangement, sequence reads were collapsed and filtered. For each sample, productive Simpson clonality was calculated as the square root of Simpson's diversity index across productive rearrangements. As stored in TCRdb, this immuneACCESS dataset retains in-frame rearrangements with V and J assigned. A fraction of the clones does not appear; measured against another copy, unresolved V genes explain less than half of the discrepancy, and the remainder lacks a known reason. That table supplies the V and J calls and clone size; D and trimming were determined from the DNA. For this sample there are approximately 280,000 clones; 86% appear just once. Jointly, the top ten make up approximately 2.4% of the sample.

The sample comes from a study of blood T cell repertoires in COVID-19 (dated by TCRdb to 2018 to 2020). Context from the whole study: Samples covering the acute and convalescent phases of COVID-19 were provided by collaborators in the United States, Italy and Spain. Where HLA class I and class II types were available, the types were taken from metadata supplied by the sample provider, not from assay-based typing. The prospective study material was composed of cDNA or gDNA derived from T cells, B-cell-depleted T cells, or PBMCs. Samples were obtained from the ongoing ImmuneRACE study (first 160 participants) and from about 1,300 subjects provided by 6 global collaborators. The dataset comprised deeply sampled blood TCRbeta repertoires from subjects exposed to, actively infected with, or recovered from COVID-19. The repertoires were made available in a free public database intended to serve as a resource for research on the immune response to SARS-CoV-2. Sample metadata almost always included a de-identified subject ID, COVID-19 status, age in years and sex. The paper as a whole reports these results and caveats: How much clinical and demographic metadata was included differed by source and by participant, and the metadata was provided uncurated.

Source material: PBMCs or T cells enriched from blood (not recorded which). This sequence originates from a woman between 18 and 29 years old who had recovered from COVID-19. The rearranged segments are TRBV14 and TRBJ2-7; 8 junctional bases match TRBD2. Here is the DNA: TGTGCCAGCAGCCCAGGACTAGCTGGCTCCTACGAGCAGTACTTC. It translates as CASSPGLAGSYEQYF.